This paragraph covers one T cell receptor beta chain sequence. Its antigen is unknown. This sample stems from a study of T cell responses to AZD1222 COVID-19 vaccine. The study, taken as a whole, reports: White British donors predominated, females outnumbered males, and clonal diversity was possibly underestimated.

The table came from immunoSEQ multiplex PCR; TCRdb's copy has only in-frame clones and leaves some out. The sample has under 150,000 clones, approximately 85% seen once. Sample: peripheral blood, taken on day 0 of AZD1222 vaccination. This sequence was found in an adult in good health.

CDR3 residues: CASSMADAVNYGYTF. CDR3 in DNA: TGTGCCAGTAGTATGGCAGATGCGGTTAACTATGGCTACACCTTC. This chain uses TRBV19 with TRBJ1-2; D not resolved. Germline values: CDR1 LNHDA, CDR2 SQIVND (reference sequence). CDR3 length equals 15 residues. Deletions cut 3 bases from V and 1 base from J, with 12 bases between.